These 10 T cell receptor beta chains came from one sample sequenced in a study of blood T cell repertoires in COVID-19. Generated by immunoSEQ multiplex PCR, the TCRdb table keeps only in-frame clones and is missing some. The data show 150,000 to 200,000 clones, roughly 93% seen once. The specimen was peripheral blood. Every receptor here comes from a woman aged 55-69 years with COVID-19, enrolled during active disease.

This chain links TRBV7-9 with TRBJ2-7; 8 bases align to TRBD1. Germline V gives CDR1 SEHNR, CDR2 FQNEAQ (reference sequence). The CDR3 sequence is 14 residues long. Trimming at V came to 4 bases and at J to 3 bases, leaving 5 bases not matched to a gene. The CDR3 DNA is TGTGCCAGCAGCTCCCCGGACAGGGTCTACGAGCAGTACTTC. It is translated as CASSSPDRVYEQYF.

The V gene is TRBV19, the J gene TRBJ1-5; the D gene is possibly TRBD1 (5 bases). The germline CDR1 and CDR2 sequences are LNHDA and SQIVND (reference sequence). Trimming took 3 bases from V and 3 from J, leaving 9 bases between them. The CDR3 spans 14 residues. The DNA of the CDR3 is TGTGCCAGTAGTATGGGGCAGTTCAATCAGCCCCAGCATTTT. It encodes CASSMGQFNQPQHF.

This clone has a handful of counts. This chain uses TRBV29-1 with TRBJ2-1; D call uncertain. The germline V gene encodes CDR1 SQVTM and CDR2 ANQGSEA. The CDR3 sequence is 14 residues long. V was trimmed by 5 bases and J by 6 bases, leaving 17 bases between them. The CDR3 region has the DNA TGCAGCGTTTTCGGTCCCTCCAGGCCCAATGAGCAGTTCTTC. Translation gives CSVFGPSRPNEQFF.

In this sample, this clone turned up once. The chain uses TRBV2 and TRBJ2-7; TRBD1 might be the D (5 bases). This CDR3 has 13 residues. Trimming took off 6 bases at V and 2 bases at J, with 11 bases between the two ends. Per the germline V gene, CDR1 is SNHLY and CDR2 is FYNNEI. The CDR3 loop reads CASRNRNTYEQYF. In DNA, the CDR3 is TGTGCCAGCAGGAACAGGAACACCTACGAGCAGTACTTC.

J is TRBJ1-6 and V is TRBV11-2, with 7 bases fitting TRBD1. The CDR3 spans 15 residues. J was trimmed by 13 bases and V by 5 bases; bases with no gene match: 14. The V gene's germline CDR1 is SGHAT and CDR2 FQNNGV. CDR3 residues: CASSLGDRVVLPLHF. CDR3 nucleotide sequence: TGTGCCAGCAGCCTGGGAGACAGGGTGGTTCTTCCCCTCCACTTT.

This clone was observed many times. CDR3 sequence: CASRDIPYEQYF. In DNA form, the CDR3 reads TGTGCCAGTCGGGACATCCCCTACGAGCAGTACTTC. This rearrangement joins TRBV6-5 to TRBJ2-7; perhaps TRBD1 as D (6 bases). CDR1 and CDR2 from the germline V gene are MNHEY and SVGAGI. V shed 9 bases and J shed 2 bases, with 11 bases lying between them. The CDR3 is made up of 12 amino acids.

The count of this clone is one. The chain employs TRBV7-2 and TRBJ1-4, with 8 bases lining up with TRBD1. The V segment lost 5 bases and the J segment 5 bases; nucleotides outside the gene matches: 7. There are 15 residues in the CDR3. From germline, CDR1 is SGHTA and CDR2 FQGNSA. The CDR3 loop is CASSGPRDRNEKLFF. The CDR3 DNA is TGTGCCAGCAGCGGTCCCAGGGACAGGAATGAAAAACTGTTTTTT.

The chain uses TRBV9 and TRBJ1-3; D gene unclear. V was pared by 3 bases and J by 0 bases, with 16 bases between. Per germline, CDR1 SGDLS and CDR2 YYNGEE. This CDR3 region has 17 residues. The CDR3 DNA reads as TGTGCCAGCAGCGGACACGCAACCCGGGGCTCTGGAAACACCATATATTTT. Translation gives CASSGHATRGSGNTIYF.

The rearrangement links TRBV7-9 to TRBJ1-4, with 7 bases identical to TRBD1. Trimming cost V 7 bases and J 8 bases; bases outside gene matches: 7. The germline V gene encodes CDR1 SEHNR and CDR2 FQNEAQ (reference sequence). The CDR3 is 13 residues long. CDR3 amino acids: CASTGGSWEKLFF. The CDR3 DNA reads TGTGCCAGCACAGGGGGAAGCTGGGAAAAACTGTTTTTT.

In DNA, the CDR3 is TGTGCCAGCAGCCAACGGGACAGCTCTGGAAACACCATATATTTT. Translated, it gives CASSQRDSSGNTIYF. This rearrangement joins TRBV5-6 to TRBJ1-3; the match to TRBD1 covers 7 bases. Germline V gives CDR1 SGHDT, CDR2 YYEEEE. This CDR3 is built from 15 residues. Trimming at V came to 4 bases and at J to 0 bases, leaving 4 bases not matched to a gene.